The clone carrying this T cell receptor (beta chain) was observed many times. Its antigen is currently unknown. The sample is drawn from a study of response to subunit inactivated influenza vaccine. The study, taken as a whole, reports: Few additional T cells are recruited per seasonal influenza vaccination, authors suggested.

A single record per CDR3 protein comes from TCRdb applying MiXCR to the RT-PCR reads. This sample yields 430,000 or so distinct CDR3 sequences, of which roughly 11% are seen a single time; approximately 12% belongs to the top ten. V lost 7 bases, J lost 5 bases, and 11 bases stayed unmatched. Germline CDR1 DFQATT, CDR2 SNEGSKA (reference sequence). This CDR3 has 14 residues. Sequencing was performed on PBMCs from blood, taken around seven weeks after vaccination. The chain has TRBV20-1 and TRBJ2-5, with 9 bases that match TRBD2. This TCR was recovered from a man aged 50-60 years who received an inactivated influenza vaccine. The CDR3 here is CSVPSGGGAETQYF. The CDR3 DNA sequence: TGCAGTGTTCCGTCTGGCGGGGGGGCTGAGACCCAGTACTTC.